This entry lists 31 T cell receptor beta chains sequenced from one sample in a study of blood T cell repertoires in COVID-19. Clones were read by immunoSEQ multiplex PCR, and TCRdb kept only the in-frame ones, dropping some. The top ten clones hold 2.2% of a sample with 250,000 to 350,000 clones, approximately 90% of them seen once. The specimen sequenced was peripheral blood. The receptors were gathered from a woman aged 25 to 45 with COVID-19, enrolled during active disease.

The genes are TRBV27 and TRBJ1-5, with a weak D call TRBD1 (5 bases). The CDR3 loop spans 12 amino acids. V lost 10 bases and J lost 3, with 10 bases in between. The germline V gene has CDR1 MNHEY and CDR2 SMNVEV (reference sequence). CDR3 nucleotide sequence: TGTGCCACCTCGACAGTCAATCAGCCCCAGCATTTT. Translated: CATSTVNQPQHF.

V usage is TRBV2 and J usage is TRBJ2-2, with TRBD2 matching 10 bases. The CDR3 totals 15 residues. With 5 bases clipped from V and 10 bases from J, the junction kept 10 bases outside the gene matches. Per the germline V gene, CDR1 is SNHLY and CDR2 is FYNNEI. CDR3 sequence (DNA): TGTGCCAGCAGTATACTAGCGGGAACGCCTGAGGAGCTGTTTTTT. This gives the protein CASSILAGTPEELFF.

CDR3 DNA: TGTGCCAGCAGCTTAGGGGTTGGACTAGTCTACGAGCAGTACTTC. Encoded protein: CASSLGVGLVYEQYF. The chain couples TRBV7-2 to TRBJ2-7; 7 nucleotides line up with TRBD2. This CDR3 region has 15 residues. Per germline, CDR1 SGHTA and CDR2 FQGNSA. The V and J ends lost 1 base and 3 bases, in that order; junction bases with no gene match: 6.

The chain employs TRBV5-5 and TRBJ1-6, with D possibly being TRBD1 (5 bases). Germline CDR1 is SGHKS and CDR2 is YYEKEE (reference sequence). This CDR3 spans 15 amino acids. Trimming took 0 bases from V and 10 from J, leaving 14 bases between them. Here the CDR3 reads CASSLEAGEGSPLHF. Written as DNA, the CDR3 is TGTGCCAGCAGCTTGGAGGCGGGGGAAGGATCACCCCTCCACTTT.

The V gene is TRBV5-5, the J gene TRBJ2-6; D is perhaps TRBD1 (5 bases). The V gene lost 2 bases and the J gene lost 0 bases, with 12 bases spanning the gap. The CDR3 sequence is 17 residues long. Germline-derived CDR1 and CDR2 are SGHKS and YYEKEE (reference sequence). The CDR3 bases are TGTGCCAGCAGCTTTGTGTTAGACAGCTCTGGGGCCAACGTCCTGACTTTC. This translates into CASSFVLDSSGANVLTF.

This chain links TRBV2 with TRBJ2-2; TRBD2 matches at 10 bases. The CDR3 loop spans 15 amino acids. Trimming removed 5 bases from V and 4 bases from J; junction bases left unmatched: 4. Germline-derived CDR1 and CDR2 are SNHLY and FYNNEI. The DNA of the CDR3 is TGTGCCAGCAGTCAGCGGGAGGGCAGCACCGGGGAGCTGTTTTTT. This codes for CASSQREGSTGELFF.

The rearrangement uses TRBV7-9 and TRBJ2-1; tentative D call: TRBD2 (5 bases). CDR1 and CDR2 (germline): SEHNR, FQNEAQ (reference sequence). V gave up 0 bases and J gave up 9 bases, with 12 bases separating them. The CDR3 runs to 14 residues. The CDR3 sequence is CASSLAASLGEQFF. The CDR3 region has the DNA TGTGCCAGCAGCTTAGCGGCTAGCTTGGGTGAGCAGTTCTTC.

The CDR3 protein is CATSSGLAEKLFF. In DNA form, the CDR3 reads TGTGCCACCAGCAGTGGGCTCGCCGAAAAACTGTTTTTT. This chain links TRBV15 with TRBJ1-4, with D unclear. This CDR3 has 13 residues. Germline values: CDR1 LNHNV, CDR2 YYDKDF (reference sequence). V was shortened by 3 bases and J by 8 bases, with 10 bases between the two germline ends. Looking up the rest from reference TRBV15 and TRBJ1-4 gives the full variable domain: DAMVIQNPRYQVTQFGKPVTLSCSQTLNHNVMYWYQQKSSQAPKLLFHYYDKDFNNEADTPDNFQSRRPNTSFCFLDIRSPGLGDTAMYLCATSSGLAEKLFFGSGTQLSVL.

The chain has TRBV6-6 and TRBJ2-3, with 8 bases matching TRBD1. Trimming cost V 2 bases and J 5 bases; bases outside gene matches: 6. The CDR3 runs to 15 residues. The germline V gene encodes CDR1 MNHNY and CDR2 SVGAGI (reference sequence). Here the CDR3 reads CASSYTQGAEDTQYF. Written as DNA, the CDR3 is TGTGCCAGCAGTTACACCCAGGGGGCAGAAGATACGCAGTATTTT.

The gene calls are TRBV7-3 and TRBJ1-2; tentative D call: TRBD1 (6 bases). The CDR3 has 15 amino acids. Germline CDR1 is SGHTA and CDR2 is FQGTGA. V was cut by 0 bases and J by 5 bases, with 13 bases left in between. The CDR3 loop is CASSLTGRGDYGYTF. In nucleotides, the CDR3 is TGTGCCAGCAGCTTAACGGGCAGGGGCGATTATGGCTACACCTTC.

This chain joins TRBV27 and TRBJ2-1, with 7 positions matching TRBD1. Germline V gene lookup returns CDR1 MNHEY and CDR2 SMNVEV (reference sequence). J lost 2 bases, V lost 5 bases, and 6 bases had no gene match. This CDR3 comprises 15 residues. The CDR3, as DNA: TGTGCCAGCAGTCAGACAGGGCCGACCTACAATGAGCAGTTCTTC. Translation: CASSQTGPTYNEQFF.

The chain is built from TRBV3-1 (or the pseudogene TRBV3-2) and TRBJ2-4; D uncertain. V gave up 1 base and J gave up 5 bases, with 9 bases separating them. This CDR3 has 14 residues. Per germline, CDR1 LGHDT and CDR2 YNNKEL (reference sequence). CDR3 amino acids: CASSQGSVENIQYF. CDR3 nucleotides: TGTGCCAGCAGCCAAGGATCGGTGGAAAACATTCAGTACTTC.

This chain joins TRBV2 and TRBJ2-3, with 8 positions matching TRBD1. The CDR3 length is 15 residues. With 2 bases clipped from V and 5 bases from J, the junction kept 6 bases outside the gene matches. Germline V lookup: CDR1 SNHLY, CDR2 FYNNEI. The CDR3 sequence: CASSETVRGQDTQYF. DNA of the CDR3: TGTGCCAGCAGTGAAACAGTCAGGGGGCAAGATACGCAGTATTTT.

The J gene is TRBJ2-1, the V gene TRBV12-5; 12 positions match TRBD2. The junction had 18 bases not matched to a gene; V was cut back by 2 bases and J by 4 bases. This CDR3 is built from 21 residues. Looked up from germline, CDR1 is LGHNT and CDR2 is FRNRAP. CDR3 sequence: CASGLSSLVPGLAGDYNEQFF. CDR3 nucleotides: TGTGCTAGTGGTTTGTCTTCTCTCGTCCCGGGACTAGCGGGCGATTACAATGAGCAGTTCTTC.

This chain connects TRBV25-1 to TRBJ1-1; D is possibly TRBD1 (5 bases). Germline loops: CDR1 MGHDK, CDR2 SYGVNS. V was pared by 6 bases and J by 2 bases, with 16 bases between. CDR3 size: 15 residues. The CDR3: CASSNLRGRNTEAFF. The CDR3 bases are TGTGCCAGCAGCAATCTTAGGGGAAGAAACACTGAAGCTTTCTTT. The variable domain in full, completed from reference TRBV25-1 and TRBJ1-1, reads EADIYQTPRYLVIGTGKKITLECSQTMGHDKMYWYQQDPGMELHLIHYSYGVNSTEKGDLSSESTVSRIRTEHFPLTLESARPSHTSQYLCASSNLRGRNTEAFFGQGTRLTVV.

The CDR3 DNA follows: TGTGCCAGTAGCTTGGGGACAGGGCTAACCAATCAGCCCCAGCATTTT. This gives the protein CASSLGTGLTNQPQHF. V usage is TRBV19 and J usage is TRBJ1-5; 9 bases agree with TRBD1. Germline trimming cut 6 bases from V and 3 bases from J; bases unmatched to any gene: 9. Germline CDR1 reads LNHDA; CDR2 reads SQIVND (reference sequence). The CDR3 runs 16 residues. Supplemented by reference TRBV19 and TRBJ1-5, the full variable domain reads DGGITQSPKYLFRKEGQNVTLSCEQNLNHDAMYWYRQDPGQGLRLIYYSQIVNDFQKGDIAEGYSVSREKKESFPLTVTSAQKNPTAFYLCASSLGTGLTNQPQHFGDGTRLSIL.

The chain joins TRBV9 to TRBJ2-7; the D gene is possibly TRBD2 (6 bases). Germline V lookup: CDR1 SGDLS, CDR2 YYNGEE. The CDR3 contains 14 residues. Trimming left V 0 bases short and J 3 bases short, with 10 bases between. CDR3 sequence reads: CASSVGSGLYEQYF. CDR3 nucleotides: TGTGCCAGCAGCGTAGGAAGCGGGCTCTACGAGCAGTACTTC.

This chain connects TRBV19 to TRBJ2-3; TRBD1 agrees at 9 bases. Germline V CDR1 and CDR2: LNHDA, SQIVND (reference sequence). The CDR3 length is 16 residues. V gave up 2 bases and J gave up 3 bases; unmatched junction bases: 6. The CDR3 is CASSISLTGGTDTQYF. The CDR3 DNA reads TGTGCCAGTAGTATATCGCTGACAGGGGGGACAGATACGCAGTATTTT.

This clone was detected a few times. The V call is TRBV6-1, the J call TRBJ1-2, with D tentatively TRBD1 (5 bases). CDR1 and CDR2 (germline): MNHNS, SASEGT. This CDR3 contains 16 residues. V was cut by 1 base and J by 4 bases, with 16 bases left in between. CDR3: CASSEEWTPRLYGYTF. The CDR3 bases are TGTGCCAGCAGTGAAGAGTGGACACCCCGCCTCTATGGCTACACCTTC.

CDR3 protein: CASRTRLLLQEGEQFF. As DNA, the CDR3 is TGTGCCAGCAGGACCCGATTGTTACTGCAGGAAGGAGAGCAGTTCTTC. The chain carries TRBV2 and TRBJ2-1; D gene unclear. Germline V gives CDR1 SNHLY, CDR2 FYNNEI. CDR3 length equals 16 residues. The V and J ends lost 6 bases and 10 bases respectively, with 25 bases between them.

The genes are TRBV5-6 and TRBJ2-7, with D perhaps matching TRBD1 (6 bases). Looked up from germline, CDR1 is SGHDT and CDR2 is YYEEEE. The CDR3 has 14 amino acids. Trimming removed 0 bases at V and 3 bases at J, with 10 bases between. CDR3 nucleotides: TGTGCCAGCAGCTTGGGTCAGGGGCTCTACGAGCAGTACTTC. Translating gives CASSLGQGLYEQYF.

Note on this clone: This sample includes further DNA sequences coding for the same CDR3. The chain has TRBV19 and TRBJ1-1; 11 bases map to TRBD1. The CDR3 length is 15 residues. Germline CDR1 LNHDA, CDR2 SQIVND (reference sequence). V lost 3 bases, J lost 5 bases, and 5 bases stayed unmatched. CDR3 amino acids: CASSIGGTGGTEAFF. The DNA for the CDR3 is TGTGCCAGTAGTATTGGAGGGACAGGGGGGACTGAAGCTTTCTTT. Together with reference TRBV19 and TRBJ1-1, the CDR3 gives the full variable domain: DGGITQSPKYLFRKEGQNVTLSCEQNLNHDAMYWYRQDPGQGLRLIYYSQIVNDFQKGDIAEGYSVSREKKESFPLTVTSAQKNPTAFYLCASSIGGTGGTEAFFGQGTRLTVV.

The rearrangement uses TRBV13 and TRBJ1-1, with D possibly TRBD1 on 6 matching bases. Trimming shortened V by 4 bases and J by 4 bases, and 10 bases separated the two germline ends. CDR1 PRHDT and CDR2 FYEKMQ come from the germline V gene (reference sequence). The length of the CDR3 is 13 residues. CDR3 region: CASSYRAPTEAFF. In DNA form, the CDR3 reads TGTGCCAGCAGCTACAGGGCGCCCACTGAAGCTTTCTTT.

This chain joins TRBV30 and TRBJ1-5; 7 positions match TRBD1. The CDR3 is 17 residues long. V shed 2 bases and J 0 bases; nucleotides not matched to a gene: 10. Germline lookup yields CDR1 GTSNPN and CDR2 SVGIG (reference sequence). The CDR3 bases are TGTGCCTGGAGTCCATCCCGGACAGGTTATAGCAATCAGCCCCAGCATTTT. Encoded protein: CAWSPSRTGYSNQPQHF.

The chain combines TRBV27 with TRBJ1-2; 11 bases are a match to TRBD1. The CDR3 spans 15 residues. Germline CDR1 MNHEY, CDR2 SMNVEV (reference sequence). Trimming took 6 bases from V and 8 from J; bases not matched to a gene: 11. This CDR3 reads CASRERDRGVKGYTF. CDR3 in DNA: TGTGCCAGCAGAGAACGGGACAGGGGGGTGAAGGGCTACACCTTC.

The V and J genes are TRBV19 and TRBJ2-2, with 7 nucleotides matching TRBD1. Germline loops: CDR1 LNHDA, CDR2 SQIVND (reference sequence). With 5 bases clipped from V and 5 bases from J, the junction kept 5 bases outside the gene matches. The CDR3 is 14 residues long. CDR3 protein: CASSLGQLTGELFF. In nucleotides, the CDR3 is TGTGCCAGTAGTCTGGGACAGCTTACCGGGGAGCTGTTTTTT.

The CDR3, as DNA: TGCGCCAGCAGCCAAGACCGAACGGGGGATCCGCGCACCGGGGAGCTGTTTTTT. This gives the protein CASSQDRTGDPRTGELFF. The J gene is TRBJ2-2, the V gene TRBV4-1, with D possibly matching TRBD2 (6 bases). This CDR3 comprises 18 residues. Germline CDR1 and CDR2: MGHRA and YSYEKL. The germline V and J ends were trimmed by 0 bases and 4 bases, with 18 bases remaining between them.

The chain joins TRBV19 to TRBJ1-2; the D is unclear. V lost 0 bases to trimming and J lost 0 bases, with 8 bases between them. The CDR3 extends over 15 amino acids. Germline values: CDR1 LNHDA, CDR2 SQIVND (reference sequence). The CDR3 DNA is TGTGCCAGTAGTATAGATCTGGAGGCTAACTATGGCTACACCTTC. Translation gives CASSIDLEANYGYTF.

This chain uses TRBV2 with TRBJ2-7; 8 bases fit TRBD1. This CDR3 spans 13 amino acids. Germline V gene sequence: CDR1 SNHLY, CDR2 FYNNEI. V lost 8 bases and J lost 2; bases outside the gene matches: 5. The CDR3 sequence: CASHGQGPYEQYF. In nucleotides, the CDR3 is TGTGCCAGCCACGGACAGGGTCCCTACGAGCAGTACTTC.

The chain has TRBV2 and TRBJ1-3, with D unclear. CDR1 and CDR2 from the germline V gene are SNHLY and FYNNEI. The V end was cut by 9 bases, the J end by 0 bases, with 18 bases between. There are 16 residues in the CDR3. The CDR3 nucleotides are TGTGCCAGTCGGGGAGACACCACTCTCTCTGGAAACACCATATATTTT. It translates to CASRGDTTLSGNTIYF.

This chain links TRBV29-1 with TRBJ2-7, with TRBD1 identical over 9 bases. Losses at the gene ends were 6 bases for V and 3 bases for J; bases not matched to a gene: 9. The CDR3 is 14 amino acids. Germline V gives CDR1 SQVTM, CDR2 ANQGSEA. CDR3 amino acids: CSVYSGTGSYEQYF. CDR3 nucleotides: TGCAGCGTCTACTCCGGGACAGGGAGCTACGAGCAGTACTTC.